This is a list of T cell receptor beta chains from one sample in a study of cytomegalovirus exposure and HLA in healthy donors. The method was immunoSEQ multiplex PCR; TCRdb's version includes in-frame clones alone and lacks a portion of them. This table holds about 200,000 clones, approximately 79% found once. Sequenced material: PBMCs. Receptor source: a girl aged 2 to 9 in good health and CMV-seronegative. Each CDR3 is given with its conserved first and last residue. The size field is filled for only some rows; it gives once, few, many or a size class.

size,V,length,J,CDR3
.,TRBV5-1,18,TRBJ2-6,CASSLLTQTYSGANVLTF
few,TRBV5-1,14,TRBJ1-1,CASSSGGSYTEAFF
.,TRBV7-9,16,TRBJ2-1,CSSSTTRAGYYNEQFF
.,TRBV6-1,13,TRBJ2-7,CASSDDTAYEQYF
.,TRBV14,14,TRBJ2-5,CASNTGTSEETQYF
.,TRBV2,14,TRBJ2-2,CASSDVRRTGELFF
.,TRBV11-2,14,TRBJ1-2,CASSSVRRDYGYTF
.,TRBV27,11,TRBJ1-1,CASSSYTEAFF
.,TRBV7-6,13,TRBJ2-5,CASSLESWETQYF
.,TRBV5-4,14,TRBJ2-7,CASSRDRGRLEQYF
.,TRBV19,15,TRBJ1-4,CASSLEQAFNEKLFF
.,TRBV9,13,TRBJ1-1,CASSWGGNTEAFF
.,TRBV10-3,15,TRBJ2-5,CAINTDRERVETQYF
.,TRBV4-1,14,TRBJ2-1,CASSQAYGLNEQFF
.,TRBV6-1,14,TRBJ2-7,CASSRTGGSYEQYF
.,TRBV4-2,16,TRBJ1-5,CASSPRDRSGNQPQHF
few,TRBV27,10,TRBJ2-7,CASTLDRGKF
few,TRBV4-2,13,TRBJ1-1,CASSRRTGTEAFF
few,TRBV7-3,13,TRBJ1-1,CASSPGQGYSAFF
.,TRBV5-4,17,TRBJ2-3,CASSLMTSGSSTDTQYF
.,TRBV19,14,TRBJ1-3,CASGGSSSGNTIYF
once,TRBV27,13,TRBJ2-7,CASSLTRSYEQYF
.,TRBV10-2,17,TRBJ1-2,CASSENRNLFSNYGYTF
.,TRBV6-6,16,TRBJ1-4,CASSGRQGATNEKLFF
few,TRBV14,18,TRBJ1-2,CASSQVVAPDTSYYGYTF
.,TRBV5-4,12,TRBJ2-3,CASSLNRDTQYF
.,TRBV6-5,15,TRBJ1-5,CASSQRTGRNQPQHF
.,TRBV5-1,13,TRBJ2-6,CASSLGKGVVLTF
.,TRBV11-2,15,TRBJ1-5,CASAAGAGGNQPQHF
.,TRBV29-1,13,TRBJ2-5,CSVSGGAKETQYF
.,TRBV28,17,TRBJ1-1,CASSLSGATGRNTEAFF
once,TRBV7-9,15,TRBJ2-1,CASSADRETYNEQFF
once,TRBV20-1,11,TRBJ2-1,CSSIHYNEQFF
.,TRBV4-1,16,TRBJ1-1,CASSHPEKGARTEAFF
.,TRBV7-7,16,TRBJ2-2,CASSLGTGVNTGELFF
.,TRBV7-7,16,TRBJ2-3,CASSLSVGVFTDTQYF
.,TRBV19,15,TRBJ2-1,CASKWLGTGDNEQFF
.,TRBV4-2,18,TRBJ1-4,CASSHPNLRGRANEKLFF
.,TRBV4-1,15,TRBJ2-2,CASSQVGTRVGELFF
.,TRBV21-1,16,TRBJ2-2,CASSIRQGRRAGELFF
.,TRBV7-8,19,.,CASSLAETSGSKGDLEQYF
.,TRBV5-1,15,TRBJ2-7,CASSFMTSGTYEQYF
.,TRBV4-1,16,TRBJ1-2,CASSQDESRPNYGYTF
.,TRBV4-1,15,TRBJ1-1,CASSQVSGPRGEAFF
.,TRBV5-1,13,TRBJ2-3,CASSLRSSDTQYF
.,TRBV5-1,15,.,CASSPLDSRSYEQYF
.,TRBV20-1,11,TRBJ2-1,CSASYSGEQFF
.,TRBV16,21,TRBJ2-6,CASSQQGTSFRQGAGANVLTF
.,TRBV6-6,13,TRBJ2-2,CASTPGGNGELFF
few,TRBV5-1,12,TRBJ1-1,CASSFTDTEAFF
.,TRBV7-9,13,TRBJ2-7,CASSRIGFHEQYF
.,TRBV19,15,TRBJ2-1,CASSIDSYPYNEQFF
.,TRBV5-6,14,TRBJ2-7,CASSLRRGLGEQYF
.,TRBV5-1,13,TRBJ2-5,CASSINRVETQYF
.,TRBV7-9,13,TRBJ2-2,CASQVQNTGELFF
.,TRBV10-3,14,TRBJ2-3,CAIRGDRGTDTQYF
few,TRBV10-3,13,TRBJ2-7,CATGPRELYEQYF
once,TRBV19,15,.,CASSISHDRRYEQYF
.,TRBV6-1,12,TRBJ2-3,CASRLAGDTQYF